This T cell receptor (beta chain) was sequenced in a study of lymphopenia after photon versus proton radiotherapy. Broader study findings: After lymphocyte nadir, photon-treated repertoires showed oligoclonal expansion, especially CD8+ Temra.

The table lists this clone with a count of one. Its cognate antigen is unknown. Here immunoSEQ multiplex PCR was the method, and the copy in TCRdb shows in-frame clones only, minus some. The table includes under 30,000 clones, roughly 87% detected once. The V gene's germline CDR1 is ENHRY and CDR2 SYGVKD. V lost 6 bases and J lost 5; bases outside the gene matches: 3. This CDR3 spans 13 amino acids. The input for sequencing was peripheral blood, taken from a patient treated with photon-based radiotherapy. The J gene is TRBJ2-5, the V gene TRBV10-3; 10 bases align to TRBD1. The source is a man aged 45 to 65 with gastric cancer. In DNA form, the CDR3 reads TGTGCCATCAGGGGGACAGGGGAGGAGACCCAGTACTTC. Amino acid sequence: CAIRGTGEETQYF.